Listed below are T cell receptor beta chains from one sample, sequenced in a study of T cells after yellow fever vaccination. TCRdb called the 5' RACE reads again in MiXCR, with one record for every CDR3 protein. The table lists about 210,000 distinct CDR3 sequences, roughly 3% of them singletons. The sample consisted of CD4+ T cells sorted from PBMCs, taken 10 days after the yellow fever booster vaccination. These receptors all stem from a man younger than 35 who received the YFV17D yellow fever vaccine. Each CDR3 is given with its conserved first and last residue. D genes are given only for firm matches. For some rows the clone size is stated as once, few or many, or as a class when expanded; others skip it.

V,J,size,D,DNA,CDR3
TRBV7-2,TRBJ1-2,few,TRBD1,TGTGCCAGCAGCGTAGCCTACGGACAGGGGGGCTATGGCTACACCTTC,CASSVAYGQGGYGYTF
TRBV6-5,TRBJ1-5,.,.,TGTGCCAGCAGCTACGCAGCTGGTGGTCAGCCCCAGCATTTT,CASSYAAGGQPQHF
TRBV5-6,TRBJ1-1,medium-sized,.,TGTGCCAGCAGCTTGGTTCGGGGGACGACGCACACTGAAGCTTTCTTT,CASSLVRGTTHTEAFF
TRBV7-6,TRBJ1-4,few,TRBD1,TGTGCCAGCAGCTTAGCGGGACAGGGGGCGCGTTCTGAAAAACTGTTTTTT,CASSLAGQGARSEKLFF
TRBV6-6,TRBJ1-6,few,.,TGTGCCAGCAGTCCAACAGGTACCCTCCACTTT,CASSPTGTLHF
TRBV6-2/TRBV6-3,TRBJ2-3,many,.,TGTGCCAGCAGGCGGGACGACACAGATACGCAGTATTTT,CASRRDDTDTQYF
TRBV6-5,TRBJ2-1,few,.,TGTGCCAGCAGTTACCAGTACTCGACCGGAGGGGAGAATGAGCAGTTCTTC,CASSYQYSTGGENEQFF
TRBV6-2/TRBV6-3,TRBJ1-6,many,.,TGTGCCAGCAGTTACTCGATACGGGGTAATTCACCCCTCCACTTT,CASSYSIRGNSPLHF
TRBV20-1,TRBJ2-1,.,TRBD1,TGCAGTGCTAGTAGCTTGGGACAGGGTAGGAATGAGCAGTTCTTC,CSASSLGQGRNEQFF
TRBV4-2,TRBJ1-3,many,.,TGTGCCAGCAGCCAGGAAATGAGCTCTGGAAACACCATATATTTT,CASSQEMSSGNTIYF
TRBV20-1,TRBJ2-7,many,TRBD2,TGCAGTGCTAGAGAGGGGACTAGCGGGGGCTACGAGCAGTACTTC,CSAREGTSGGYEQYF
TRBV5-1,TRBJ2-6,many,.,TGCGCCAGCAGCTTGTCCGTGGGCTCTGGGGCCAACGTCCTGACTTTC,CASSLSVGSGANVLTF
TRBV6-2/TRBV6-3,TRBJ2-3,many,TRBD1,TGTGCCAGCAGTTGGACTCAGGGGGCGGACACAGATACGCAGTATTTT,CASSWTQGADTDTQYF
TRBV6-2/TRBV6-3,TRBJ1-3,.,.,TGTGCCAGCAGTGGAACAGGCATCTCTGGAAACACCATATATTTT,CASSGTGISGNTIYF
TRBV6-6,TRBJ1-4,.,.,TGTGCCAGCAGTTACTCGACTGCAACTAATGAAAAACTGTTTTTT,CASSYSTATNEKLFF
TRBV5-4,TRBJ1-1,many,TRBD1,TGTGCCAGCAGCTTGAACCGGGACAGGGCTTTCTTT,CASSLNRDRAFF
TRBV5-1,TRBJ2-6,many,TRBD1,TGCGCCAGCAGCCTGTTGTCAACCGGGACAGGCAGCTCTGGGGCCAACGTCCTGACTTTC,CASSLLSTGTGSSGANVLTF
TRBV6-1,TRBJ2-6,many,.,TGTGCCAGCAGTGGTGGGGGGCACTTCTCTGGGGCCAACGTCCTGACTTTC,CASSGGGHFSGANVLTF
TRBV4-3,TRBJ1-2,many,TRBD1,TGCGCCAGCAGCCAAACGACAGGGCAATATAACTATGGCTACACCTTC,CASSQTTGQYNYGYTF
TRBV11-1,TRBJ1-1,.,.,TGTGCCAGCAGCTTGGGTGTCCGGACCCCTTTCTTT,CASSLGVRTPFF
TRBV11-2,TRBJ1-2,few,.,TGTGCCAGCAGCTTCGATAACTATGGCTACACCTTC,CASSFDNYGYTF
TRBV4-1,TRBJ2-7,.,.,TGCGCCAGCAGCCAAGTCGAGAGGGAGTACGAGCAGTACTTC,CASSQVEREYEQYF
TRBV5-4,TRBJ2-3,few,TRBD2,TGTGCCAGCAGCAACGGACTAGCGGGCACAGATACGCAGTATTTT,CASSNGLAGTDTQYF
TRBV7-2,TRBJ2-3,few,.,TGTGCCAGCAGCTCGGACCCTGGCACAGATACGCAGTATTTT,CASSSDPGTDTQYF
TRBV20-1,TRBJ1-3,.,TRBD1,TGCAGTGCCAGAGGGGGCCTGAGCTCTGGAAACACCATATATTTT,CSARGGLSSGNTIYF
TRBV7-2,TRBJ1-2,.,TRBD1,TGTGCCAGCAGCTCTCACGGACAGGGGAATGGCTACACCTTC,CASSSHGQGNGYTF
TRBV29-1,TRBJ2-3,many,.,TGCAGCGTTGAGGCTGACACCCGCACAGATACGCAGTATTTT,CSVEADTRTDTQYF
TRBV11-1,TRBJ1-2,.,TRBD1,TGTGCCAGCAGCCCGGGACAGGGAAATGGCTACACCTTC,CASSPGQGNGYTF
TRBV10-3,TRBJ1-1,many,TRBD1,TGTGCCATCAGTGCCCCTCGGGGGACAGGGAACACTGAAGCTTTCTTT,CAISAPRGTGNTEAFF
TRBV7-2,TRBJ1-2,.,.,TGTGCCAGCAGCTTAGGTGGGCACGGCTACACCTTC,CASSLGGHGYTF
TRBV12-3/TRBV12-4,TRBJ1-5,few,.,TGTGCCAGCAGTTGGAGAGGGTCAGACTATAGCAATCAGCCCCAGCATTTT,CASSWRGSDYSNQPQHF
TRBV5-1,TRBJ1-2,.,.,TGCGCCAGCAGCCGGGACGCTAGGGATGGCTACACCTTC,CASSRDARDGYTF
TRBV12-3/TRBV12-4,TRBJ2-6,many,TRBD1,TGTGCCAGCAGCGATACAGGGGCCTCTGGGGCCAACGTCCTGACTTTC,CASSDTGASGANVLTF
TRBV29-1,TRBJ2-2,many,TRBD2,TGCAGCGTTGAAAGGACTAGCGGGGGAAGCGGGGAGCTGTTTTTT,CSVERTSGGSGELFF
TRBV7-3,TRBJ1-1,many,.,TGTGCCAGCAGCTTGGCCGGGGCGAACACTGAAGCTTTCTTT,CASSLAGANTEAFF
TRBV5-6,TRBJ2-1,few,TRBD1,TGTGCCAGCAGCTTGAATGGGGGGACAGGAGACAATGAGCAGTTCTTC,CASSLNGGTGDNEQFF
TRBV20-1,TRBJ2-3,.,TRBD2,TGCAGTGCTACTTGGCCGGGGGGACCCGCAGATACGCAGTATTTT,CSATWPGGPADTQYF
TRBV12-3/TRBV12-4,TRBJ1-2,many,TRBD1,TGTGCCAGCAGCCCCCTGGACAGGAGCTATGGCTACACCTTC,CASSPLDRSYGYTF
TRBV20-1,TRBJ1-2,.,.,TGCAGTGCCCCGAGGGGTGATGGCTACACCTTC,CSAPRGDGYTF
TRBV5-6,TRBJ2-3,.,.,TGTGCCAGCAGCCCATCCGTAGGGGGATCTAGCACAGATACGCAGTATTTT,CASSPSVGGSSTDTQYF
TRBV6-5,TRBJ2-1,.,TRBD2,TGTGCCAGCAGTTTCGACCTAGCGGGGGGCAACAATGAGCAGTTCTTC,CASSFDLAGGNNEQFF
TRBV7-2,TRBJ1-3,many,.,TGTGCCAGCAGCTTATCGGGAAACACCATATATTTT,CASSLSGNTIYF
TRBV12-3/TRBV12-4,TRBJ2-1,.,TRBD2,TGTGCCAGCAGTTTACATAGCGGGGGTTACAATGAGCAGTTCTTC,CASSLHSGGYNEQFF
TRBV10-1,TRBJ2-5,many,TRBD1,TGCGCCAGCAGTGAGGGGACAGAAGAGACCCAGTACTTC,CASSEGTEETQYF
TRBV5-1,TRBJ2-3,many,.,TGCGCCACCACCCTGACGGGGGCACAAGATACGCAGTATTTT,CATTLTGAQDTQYF
TRBV12-3/TRBV12-4,TRBJ2-5,many,.,TGTGCCAGCGGACCCAGGGGGGGGGAGACCCAGTACTTC,CASGPRGGETQYF
TRBV5-1,TRBJ1-2,few,.,TGCGCCAGCAGGAACAGTCTCCGTTTATATGGCTACACCTTC,CASRNSLRLYGYTF
TRBV5-1,TRBJ1-1,many,.,TGCGCCAGCAGCTTGGTGTCGGGGGTTAACACTGAAGCTTTCTTT,CASSLVSGVNTEAFF
TRBV20-1,TRBJ2-7,few,.,TGCAGTGCTAGAGGGGGGGCCAGCTCCTACGAGCAGTACTTC,CSARGGASSYEQYF
TRBV5-1,TRBJ2-1,many,.,TGCGCCAGCGGCCTCGGGGCGTTCACCTACAATGAGCAGTTCTTC,CASGLGAFTYNEQFF
TRBV7-2,TRBJ2-3,.,.,TGTGCCAGCAGCGCGGCCTTGTTAGGAACAGATACGCAGTATTTT,CASSAALLGTDTQYF
TRBV2,TRBJ2-3,many,.,TGTGCCAGCAGGCAGTTTAGCACAGATACGCAGTATTTT,CASRQFSTDTQYF
TRBV12-3/TRBV12-4,TRBJ1-2,many,TRBD1,TGTGCCAGCAGTTTACGACAGGGGGAAGGCTACACCTTC,CASSLRQGEGYTF